This TCR beta chain was documented in a study of cytomegalovirus exposure and HLA in healthy donors. Background on the study: Membership in the Caucasian-associated ancestry cluster was found for around four fifths of 350 to 450 genotyped donors.

V gave up 5 bases and J gave up 6 bases, with 17 bases separating them. The V gene's germline CDR1 is MNHEY and CDR2 SVGAGI. The CDR3 is 15 amino acids. The PCR had 60 Vbeta and 13 Jbeta primers. The table came from immunoSEQ multiplex PCR; TCRdb's copy has only in-frame clones and leaves some out. The sample carries about 260,000 clones, about 83% recorded once. Sequenced material: PBMCs. The V gene is TRBV6-5, the J gene TRBJ1-5; weak D call: TRBD1 (6 bases). This clonotype was obtained from a woman aged 40-49 years in good health and CMV-seropositive. The CDR3 loop reads CASSPGTITVQPQHF. The CDR3 nucleotides read TGTGCCAGCAGTCCCGGGACAATTACCGTTCAGCCCCAGCATTTT.